Listed below are T cell receptor beta chains from one sample, sequenced in a study of shared clonotypes between healthy human individuals. Assay: immunoSEQ multiplex PCR; the TCRdb copy retains only in-frame clones and omits some. This table holds fewer than 1 million clones, 96% found once. The sequencing input was naive CD8+ T cells sorted from blood. The receptors were gathered from a man aged 25 to 40 in good health. CDR3s include the opening cysteine and the closing phenylalanine or tryptophan. D genes are given only for firm matches. For some rows the clone size is stated as once, few or many, or as a class when expanded; others skip it.

>TRBD1|TRBV4-1|TRBJ1-5|.|14
TGCGCCAGCAGCCTGGGACAGGGGACCCAGCCCCAGCATTTT
CASSLGQGTQPQHF
>TRBD2|TRBV9|TRBJ2-2|few|17
TGTGCCAGCAGCGTAGGGCTAGCGGGGATTAACACCGGGGAGCTGTTTTTT
CASSVGLAGINTGELFF
>.|TRBV7-6|TRBJ2-2|once|16
TGTGCCAGCAGCTCGGGGTCTCCTCTCCTAACCGGGGAGCTGTTTTTT
CASSSGSPLLTGELFF
>TRBD1|TRBV29-1|TRBJ2-7|.|12
TGCAGCGCCAAAACAGGGGGATGGGAGCAGTACTTC
CSAKTGGWEQYF
>TRBD1|TRBV7-9|TRBJ1-2|once|16
TGTGCCAGCAGCTTAAAGGGACAGGAACTTCTCTATGGCTACACCTTC
CASSLKGQELLYGYTF
>.|TRBV7-6|TRBJ2-3|.|13
TGTGCCAGCTCCGACCGGGACGGGGATACGCAGTATTTT
CASSDRDGDTQYF
>TRBD2|TRBV4-3|TRBJ2-1|.|19
TGCGCCAGCAGCCAAGATAGTTCCGGGACTAGCGGAGACTACAATGAGCAGTTCTTC
CASSQDSSGTSGDYNEQFF
>TRBD1|TRBV11-2|TRBJ2-7|.|14
TGTGCCAGCACCCGATGGGACAGGGTCCACGAGCAGTACTTC
CASTRWDRVHEQYF
>.|TRBV27|TRBJ2-1|.|18
TGTGCCAGCAGTTTTACGACGGACATGACCAACACCTACAATGAGCAGTTCTTC
CASSFTTDMTNTYNEQFF
>TRBD2|TRBV10-2|TRBJ2-7|.|15
TGCGCCAGCATGGCGGGAGGGTCCCTCAGGGGGGAGCAGTACTTC
CASMAGGSLRGEQYF
>.|TRBV28|TRBJ2-5|.|16
TGTGCCAGCAGTCCCCGCCCCCAGGGCCAACAAGAGACCCAGTACTTC
CASSPRPQGQQETQYF
>.|TRBV5-1|TRBJ2-7|.|19
TGCGCCAGCAGCTTGGGCACAGGGCGTTGGGGGGAGAATCCCTACGAGCAGTACTTC
CASSLGTGRWGENPYEQYF
>.|TRBV15|TRBJ2-4|.|15
TGTGCCACCAGCAGAGAATTGGGGGGTAAAAACATTCAGTACTTC
CATSRELGGKNIQYF
>TRBD2|TRBV19|TRBJ2-5|.|17
TGTGCCAGTAGTATAGGTCTAGCGGGAGTCACCCAAGAGACCCAGTACTTC
CASSIGLAGVTQETQYF
>.|TRBV6-1|TRBJ2-5|.|10
TGTGCCAGCACCGCTGAGACCCAGTACTTC
CASTAETQYF
>TRBD2|TRBV7-6|TRBJ2-1|.|18
TGTGCCAGCAGCCTCGGCCTAGCGGGAGTCGGGCTCTACAATGAGCAGTTCTTC
CASSLGLAGVGLYNEQFF
>.|TRBV19|TRBJ2-7|few|14
TGTGCCAGTAGTTACGCGGGACACGACTACGAGCAGTACTTC
CASSYAGHDYEQYF
>.|TRBV2|TRBJ2-7|.|14
TGTGCCAGCAGTGAAGCAGGCGGGACCTACGAGCAGTACTTC
CASSEAGGTYEQYF
>.|TRBV4-1|TRBJ2-3|.|13
TGCGCCAGCAGCCAAGTCGGCACAGATACGCAGTATTTT
CASSQVGTDTQYF
>TRBD2|TRBV30|TRBJ2-7|few|13
TGTGCCGGACTAGCGTACGACTCTTACGAGCAGTACTTC
CAGLAYDSYEQYF
>.|TRBV28|TRBJ1-1|.|14
TGTGCCAGCAGTAGGTTGGGCGGGAACACTGAAGCTTTCTTT
CASSRLGGNTEAFF
>TRBD2|TRBV4-1|TRBJ2-1|.|15
TGCGCCAGCAGCCAAGGAACACTAGCGGGAGTACGGCAGTTCTTC
CASSQGTLAGVRQFF
>.|TRBV4-2|TRBJ2-5|.|13
TGTGCCAGCAGCCCGTTCCAGCGGGAGACCCAGTACTTC
CASSPFQRETQYF
>.|TRBV27|TRBJ2-6|.|15
TGTGCCAGCAGCAAGGCCCCGGCTGGGGCCAACGTCCTGACTTTC
CASSKAPAGANVLTF
>.|TRBV14|TRBJ2-7|.|17
TGTGCCAGCAGCCAAGGGTGGAGGGGTTCGTCCTCCTACGAGCAGTACTTC
CASSQGWRGSSSYEQYF
>TRBD2|TRBV7-7|TRBJ2-5|.|16
TGTGCTAGCAGCGCAGGGAGGAGAGCGGGATGGGAGACCCAGTACTTC
CASSAGRRAGWETQYF
>TRBD2|TRBV5-5|TRBJ2-7|few|15
TGTGCCAGCAGCCCTAGCGGGAGAGCTACCTACGAGCAGTACTTC
CASSPSGRATYEQYF
>TRBD2|TRBV27|TRBJ2-1|.|14
TGTGCCAGCTCCGGACTAGCGGCCCCATATGAGCAGTTCTTC
CASSGLAAPYEQFF
>.|TRBV7-6|TRBJ2-1|.|13
TGTGCCAGCAGCTTCTGGCCTCGGGATGAGCAGTTCTTC
CASSFWPRDEQFF
>.|TRBV7-8|TRBJ1-1|.|14
TGTGCCAGCAGCTTTCCAGGGGAGGTCACTGAAGCTTTCTTT
CASSFPGEVTEAFF
>.|TRBV10-1|TRBJ2-5|.|13
TGCGCCAGCAGTGAGTCGACTGTCGGGACCCAGTACTTC
CASSESTVGTQYF
>.|TRBV5-5|TRBJ1-4|.|17
TGTGCCAGCAGCTTGGGGCTCGCTGCAGGGTCATATGAAAAACTGTTTTTT
CASSLGLAAGSYEKLFF
>.|TRBV10-3|TRBJ2-7|.|13
TGTGCCATCAGGGACAGCGACTCCTACGAGCAGTACTTC
CAIRDSDSYEQYF
>.|TRBV19|TRBJ1-3|.|15
TGTGCCAGTAGTATCGGAGTTATCTCTGGAAACACCATATATTTT
CASSIGVISGNTIYF
>.|TRBV19|TRBJ2-1|.|13
TGTGCCAGTAGTATGAGGAGGAGCGATGAGCAGTTCTTC
CASSMRRSDEQFF
>.|TRBV7-2|TRBJ2-1|.|14
TGTGCCAGCAGCAGCCGGGGCACTTACAATGAGCAGTTCTTC
CASSSRGTYNEQFF
>.|TRBV11-2|TRBJ2-5|few|13
TGTGCCAGCAGCCCAGGTTGGCAAGAGACCCAGTACTTC
CASSPGWQETQYF
>.|TRBV20-1|TRBJ2-1|once|11
TGCAGTGCCCCGAGGTCGGGGGAGCAGTTCTTC
CSAPRSGEQFF
>TRBD1|TRBV5-6|TRBJ2-7|.|15
TGTGCCAGCAGCTTAACAGGGGGAGATGGCTACGAGCAGTACTTC
CASSLTGGDGYEQYF
>.|TRBV25-1|TRBJ2-5|.|11
TGTGCCAGCAGTTGGGGGGAGACCCAGTACTTC
CASSWGETQYF
>TRBD2|TRBV4-1|TRBJ2-7|.|15
TGCGCCAGCAGCCCACTAGCGGGAGGGCCGTACGAGCAGTACTTC
CASSPLAGGPYEQYF
>.|TRBV5-6|TRBJ2-1|.|12
TGTGCCAGCAGTTGGGGGAACAATGAGCAGTTCTTC
CASSWGNNEQFF
>.|TRBV27|TRBJ2-1|.|13
TGTGCCAGCAGTTTATCGCCCTCGAGAGAGCAGTTCTTC
CASSLSPSREQFF
>.|TRBV30|TRBJ2-7|.|13
TGTGCCTGGAGTGTAGAACTCCCCAACGAGCAGTACTTC
CAWSVELPNEQYF
>.|TRBV11-2|TRBJ2-7|.|14
TGTGCCAGCAGCTTCCGCGCCCTACGGTCCGAGCAGTACTTC
CASSFRALRSEQYF
>.|TRBV7-9|TRBJ1-1|.|11
TGTGCCAGCAGCAAAGGGACTGAAGCTTTCTTT
CASSKGTEAFF
>.|TRBV9|TRBJ2-3|.|15
TGTGCCAGCAGCCCGGATAACTATGGCACAGATACGCAGTATTTT
CASSPDNYGTDTQYF
>.|TRBV28|TRBJ2-1|once|12
TGTGCCCTGGCGGATGGGACGGGTGAGCAGTTCTTC
CALADGTGEQFF
>.|TRBV18|TRBJ1-5|once|15
TGTGCCAGCTCAGTTTCTTCTAATAGCAATCAGCCCCAGCATTTT
CASSVSSNSNQPQHF
>.|TRBV7-2|TRBJ2-7|.|12
TGTGCCAGCAGCATCGGCAACTACGAGCAGTACTTC
CASSIGNYEQYF
>.|TRBV29-1|TRBJ2-3|.|16
TGCAGCGTTGAAGAGTTTACCGACTCTAGCACAGATACGCAGTATTTT
CSVEEFTDSSTDTQYF